This T cell receptor beta chain was identified during a study of T cells in localized non-small cell lung cancer. Worth noting for this clone: The antigen is undetermined.

The length of the CDR3 is 15 residues. CDR1 and CDR2 (germline): KGHSY, FQNENV. J gave up 2 bases and V 2 bases, and 1 base lay outside the gene matches. Broader study findings: Within adjacent lung there appeared a median about 54 of the top 100 tumor clones. Clonality of T cells reached its maximum in uninvolved adjacent lung, surpassing tumor.

TCRdb's table, derived via immunoSEQ multiplex PCR, lists solely in-frame clones and lacks some. The repertoire holds around 40,000 clones, with 85% to 90% as singletons. Sequencing used peripheral blood, obtained before any cancer treatment. The origin of this receptor is a woman between 18 and 49 years old with stage III lung adenocarcinoma. The chain joins TRBV16 to TRBJ2-1; the match to TRBD2 covers 9 bases. The CDR3 coding sequence is TGTGCCAGCAGCCAAGTAGCGGGGGCCTACAATGAGCAGTTCTTC. Protein: CASSQVAGAYNEQFF.